Presented here are 21 T cell receptor beta chains from one specimen sequenced in a study of T cell repertoires in cytomegalovirus infection. No antigen is known for these receptors. MiXCR, applied by TCRdb to the reads, yields one record per CDR3 protein. The repertoire consists of around 500,000 distinct CDR3 sequences, with roughly 43% occurring once and the leading ten covering roughly two fifths. Sequencing used cultured PBMCs, obtained from culture after CMV antigen stimulation. The receptors here all came from a human donor in good health (CMV status not recorded). Some clones in this sample may be carry-over from other donors' samples.

The V call is TRBV6-8, the J call TRBJ1-1; no clear D gene. Per germline, CDR1 MNHGY and CDR2 SAAAGT. Between the trimmed V and J ends, which lost 5 bases and 3 bases, there was a span of 4 bases. CDR3 length equals 11 residues. Written as DNA, the CDR3 is TGTGCCAGCAGTGACTACACTGAAGCTTTCTTT. It translates to CASSDYTEAFF.

V and J are TRBV11-2 and TRBJ2-7; 9 bases map to TRBD1. CDR1 is SGHAT, CDR2 FQNNGV, per germline. The CDR3 totals 15 residues. V was pared by 7 bases and J by 2 bases, with 9 bases of the junction left unmatched. CDR3 in DNA: TGTGCCAGCACCAGGGGAGGGACAGGGACCTACGAGCAGTACTTC. Translating gives CASTRGGTGTYEQYF.

The DNA for the CDR3 is TGCGCCAGCAGCCAAGATTCCGGACAGGAGCAAGAGACCCAGTACTTC. Translating it yields CASSQDSGQEQETQYF. The chain recombines TRBV4-3 with TRBJ2-5; TRBD1 aligns across 7 bases. This CDR3 contains 16 residues. V was pared by 0 bases and J by 2 bases, with 6 bases of the junction left unmatched. The germline gives CDR1 LGHNA, CDR2 YSLEER.

V gene TRBV6-5 combines with J gene TRBJ1-5; 7 bases map to TRBD1. V was clipped by 2 bases and J by 2 bases; unmatched bases: 0. The CDR3 totals 14 residues. The germline CDR1 and CDR2 sequences are MNHEY and SVGAGI. DNA of the CDR3: TGTGCCAGCAGTTACGGACAGGGCAATCAGCCCCAGCATTTT. Translation gives CASSYGQGNQPQHF.

This clonotype was observed a few times. The chain employs TRBV6-1 and TRBJ2-3; tentatively, D is TRBD2 (5 bases). Trimming took off 7 bases at V and 2 bases at J, with 19 bases between the two ends. The CDR3 has 16 residues. From germline, CDR1 is MNHNS and CDR2 SASEGT. The CDR3 DNA reads as TGTGCCAGCATGTTACAGCGGATAAAGGACACAGATACGCAGTATTTT. This translates into CASMLQRIKDTDTQYF.

The chain uses TRBV6-8 and TRBJ1-1; D is undetermined. The V and J ends lost 6 bases and 5 bases respectively, with 16 bases between them. Germline CDR1 is MNHGY and CDR2 is SAAAGT. The CDR3 runs to 14 residues. CDR3 in amino acids: CASSQGRRWTEAFF. CDR3 in DNA: TGTGCCAGCAGCCAAGGACGTCGTTGGACTGAAGCTTTCTTT.

The chain employs TRBV11-2 and TRBJ2-7; D is undetermined. The V gene's germline CDR1 is SGHAT and CDR2 FQNNGV. The germline V and J ends were trimmed by 5 bases and 1 base, with 12 bases remaining between them. This CDR3 has 14 amino acids. As DNA, the CDR3 is TGTGCCAGCAGCCACCCGCGCGGTTCCTACGAGCAGTACTTC. Encoded protein: CASSHPRGSYEQYF.

The chain combines TRBV7-2 with TRBJ2-3; no firm D call. The CDR3 is 15 amino acids. Between the trimmed V and J ends, which lost 5 bases and 1 base, there was a span of 13 bases. Germline V lookup: CDR1 SGHTA, CDR2 FQGNSA. The CDR3 region has the DNA TGTGCCAGCAGCCCAACGTCGGCCGGCACAGATACGCAGTATTTT. It translates to CASSPTSAGTDTQYF. The full variable domain, with the rest looked up from reference TRBV7-2 and TRBJ2-3, is GAGVSQSPSNKVTEKGKDVELRCDPISGHTALYWYRQSLGQGLEFLIYFQGNSAPDKSGLPSDRFSAERTGGSVSTLTIQRTQQEDSAVYLCASSPTSAGTDTQYFGPGTRLTVL.

The chain joins TRBV7-2 to TRBJ2-3, with 11 positions matching TRBD2. The CDR3 sequence is 15 residues long. After removal of 5 bases from V and 4 bases from J, the junction contained 5 bases not matched to a gene. Germline lookup yields CDR1 SGHTA and CDR2 FQGNSA. The CDR3 region is CASSTTSGSADTQYF. CDR3 DNA: TGTGCCAGCAGCACCACTAGCGGGAGTGCAGATACGCAGTATTTT.

This rearrangement joins TRBV11-2 to TRBJ2-7, with 8 bases aligning to TRBD1. Germline CDR1 is SGHAT and CDR2 is FQNNGV. CDR3 length: 17 residues. Trimming removed 2 bases from V and 2 bases from J; junction bases left unmatched: 11. The CDR3 bases are TGTGCCAGCAGCTTATTAACAGGGGGTGGCAATACCTACGAGCAGTACTTC. As protein: CASSLLTGGGNTYEQYF. Variable domain in full (rest from reference TRBV11-2 and TRBJ2-7): EAGVAQSPRYKIIEKRQSVAFWCNPISGHATLYWYQQILGQGPKLLIQFQNNGVVDDSQLPKDRFSAERLKGVDSTLKIQPAKLEDSAVYLCASSLLTGGGNTYEQYFGPGTRLTVT.

This clonotype has more than one count but fewer than ten. V is TRBV10-3 and J is TRBJ2-1, with 8 bases that match TRBD2. The CDR3 extends over 17 amino acids. Unmatched junction bases numbered 7, after V lost 2 bases and J lost 1 base. The V gene's germline CDR1 is ENHRY and CDR2 SYGVKD. For the CDR3, the DNA is TGTGCCATCAGTGAGCTCGGGGGGGCCGAATCCTACAATGAGCAGTTCTTC. Protein product: CAISELGGAESYNEQFF.

The chain joins TRBV6-8 to TRBJ1-2; possibly TRBD1 for D (6 bases). V was clipped by 8 bases and J by 9 bases, with 22 bases between them. CDR1 is MNHGY and CDR2 is SAAAGT in the germline V gene. The CDR3 is 14 residues long. Written as DNA, the CDR3 is TGTGCCAGCTTCCCCTTAAGCGGGGGCTCGAGCTACACCTTC. Protein product: CASFPLSGGSSYTF.

The V call is TRBV18, the J call TRBJ2-7, with TRBD1 as a possible D gene (6 bases). This CDR3 is 15 amino acids long. The ends were cut back, 0 bases at V and 3 bases at J, with 12 bases in the middle. CDR1 is KGHSH and CDR2 is LQKENI in the germline V gene. As DNA, the CDR3 is TGTGCCAGCTCACCACCCGGGCAGGGACACTACGAGCAGTACTTC. This sequence encodes CASSPPGQGHYEQYF.

The gene calls are TRBV4-3 and TRBJ2-7; 9 bases match TRBD2. Trimming at V came to 2 bases and at J to 2 bases, leaving 4 bases not matched to a gene. Per germline, CDR1 LGHNA and CDR2 YSLEER. This CDR3 comprises 15 residues. CDR3 DNA: TGCGCCAGCAGCCAACGGCTAGCGGGGACCTACGAGCAGTACTTC. Translating it yields CASSQRLAGTYEQYF.

The table lists this clonotype with a few counts. V and J are TRBV20-1 and TRBJ2-5; no reliable D call. Trimming took off 0 bases at V and 1 base at J, with 9 bases between the two ends. Germline CDR1 and CDR2: DFQATT and SNEGSKA (reference sequence). This CDR3 spans 14 amino acids. This CDR3 is CSARDPTVQETQYF. CDR3 nucleotide sequence: TGCAGTGCTAGAGATCCCACAGTCCAAGAGACCCAGTACTTC.

This clonotype was seen more than once but under ten times. The chain links TRBV19 to TRBJ2-1; the D is unclear. The CDR3 length is 16 residues. V was shortened by 1 base and J by 7 bases, with 17 bases between the two germline ends. CDR1 LNHDA and CDR2 SQIVND come from the germline V gene (reference sequence). The CDR3 region has the DNA TGTGCCAGTAGTATAGCACAAACCGGGTTGGGGAATGAGCAGTTCTTC. This gives the protein CASSIAQTGLGNEQFF.

As concerns this clonotype: The junction does not match germline at one end; this may be a read error. This chain connects TRBV6-6 to TRBJ2-3; D might be TRBD1 (5 bases). Germline CDR1 is MNHNY and CDR2 is SVGAGI (reference sequence). CDR3 length: 12 amino acids. The CDR3 region has the DNA TGTGCCAGCGACAGTAGCACAGATGCGCAGTATTTT. Its protein is CASDSSTDAQYF.

On this clonotype: It may be a read error: a sequence one base away is much more abundant. This chain uses TRBV7-9 with TRBJ2-7, with 7 bases identical to TRBD2. Losses at the gene ends were 5 bases for V and 1 base for J; bases not matched to a gene: 5. Germline V gives CDR1 SEHNR, CDR2 FQNEAQ (reference sequence). The CDR3 contains 14 residues. This chain's CDR3 is CASSPGGGSYEQYF. The CDR3 DNA reads TGTGCCAGCAGCCCGGGCGGGGGATCCTACGAGCAGTACTTC.

This clonotype was counted only a few times. The chain links TRBV7-2 to TRBJ2-5, with 11 nucleotides matching TRBD2. Trimming removed 3 bases from V and 1 base from J; junction bases left unmatched: 10. The CDR3 runs to 18 residues. From germline, CDR1 is SGHTA and CDR2 FQGNSA. CDR3: CASSLSTSGGPIQETQYF. The CDR3 bases are TGTGCCAGCAGCTTGTCCACTAGCGGGGGACCAATCCAAGAGACCCAGTACTTC.

This sequence joins TRBV7-8 and TRBJ1-6; 9 bases align to TRBD1. Unmatched junction bases numbered 4, after V lost 3 bases and J lost 4 bases. Germline V CDR1 and CDR2: SGHVS, FQNEAQ. There are 16 residues in the CDR3. As DNA, the CDR3 is TGTGCCAGCAGCTTCGACAGGGGGTTTTATAATTCACCCCTCCACTTT. Translating it yields CASSFDRGFYNSPLHF.

V is TRBV20-1 and J is TRBJ1-2, with TRBD1 matching 9 bases. Germline values: CDR1 DFQATT, CDR2 SNEGSKA (reference sequence). The CDR3 is 14 amino acids. The J segment lost 4 bases and the V segment lost 4 bases, leaving 7 bases of the junction unmatched. The CDR3 region is CSAKGQGDAYGYTF. As DNA, the CDR3 is TGCAGTGCTAAGGGACAGGGAGACGCCTATGGCTACACCTTC.